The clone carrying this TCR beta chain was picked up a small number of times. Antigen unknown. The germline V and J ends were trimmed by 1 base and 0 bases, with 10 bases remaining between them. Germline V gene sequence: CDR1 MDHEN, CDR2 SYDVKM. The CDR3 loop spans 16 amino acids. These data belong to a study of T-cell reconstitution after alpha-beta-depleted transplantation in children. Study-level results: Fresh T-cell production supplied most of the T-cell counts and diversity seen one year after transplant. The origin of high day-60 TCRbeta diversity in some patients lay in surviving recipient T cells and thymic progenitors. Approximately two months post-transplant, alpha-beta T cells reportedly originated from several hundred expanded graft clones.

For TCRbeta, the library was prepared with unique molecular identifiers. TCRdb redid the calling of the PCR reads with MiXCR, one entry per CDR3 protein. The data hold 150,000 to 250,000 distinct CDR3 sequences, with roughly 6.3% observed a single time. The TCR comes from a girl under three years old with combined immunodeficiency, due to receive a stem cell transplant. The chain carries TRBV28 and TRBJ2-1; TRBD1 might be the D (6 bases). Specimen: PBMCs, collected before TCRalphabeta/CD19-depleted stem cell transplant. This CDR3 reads CASSLFGGHSYNEQFF. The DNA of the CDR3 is TGTGCCAGCAGTTTATTTGGGGGACACTCCTACAATGAGCAGTTCTTC.